The T cell receptor (beta chain) under discussion was sequenced for a study of T cell responses to AZD1222 COVID-19 vaccine. V lost 1 base and J lost 7, with 17 bases in between. In germline, CDR1 is SEHNR, CDR2 FQNEAQ (reference sequence). This CDR3 region has 16 residues. Clones were sequenced by immunoSEQ multiplex PCR, and TCRdb holds only the in-frame ones, with some missing. The sample holds 120,000 or so clones, approximately 90% seen once. The sequence came from an adult who received the AZD1222 COVID-19 vaccine. This chain uses TRBV7-9 with TRBJ2-1; no reliable D call. The source material was peripheral blood, sampled 28 days after the second AZD1222 dose. The CDR3 DNA reads as TGTGCCAGCAGCTTAGTCTTCCAGACTCAAACAAATGAGCAGTTCTTC. Residues: CASSLVFQTQTNEQFF.